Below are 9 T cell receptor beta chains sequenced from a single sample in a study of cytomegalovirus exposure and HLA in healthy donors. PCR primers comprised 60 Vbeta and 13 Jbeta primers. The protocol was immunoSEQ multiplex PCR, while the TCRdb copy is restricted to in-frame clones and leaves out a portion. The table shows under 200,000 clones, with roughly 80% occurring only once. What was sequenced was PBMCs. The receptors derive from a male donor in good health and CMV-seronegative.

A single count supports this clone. The chain's CDR3 is CASSQTGPPGNTIYF. The CDR3 coding sequence is TGTGCCAGCTCGCAAACAGGTCCTCCTGGAAACACCATATATTTT. The V and J genes are TRBV18 and TRBJ1-3, with TRBD1 as a possible D gene (5 bases). The V end was cut by 6 bases, the J end by 2 bases, with 14 bases between. The germline CDR1 and CDR2 sequences are KGHSH and LQKENI. This CDR3 is 15 amino acids long.

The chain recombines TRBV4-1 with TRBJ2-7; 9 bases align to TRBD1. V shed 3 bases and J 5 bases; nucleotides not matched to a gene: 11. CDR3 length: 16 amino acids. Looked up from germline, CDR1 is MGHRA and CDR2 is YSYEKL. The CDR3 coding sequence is TGCGCCAGCAGCCATGACCCCCGGGACAGGGTACACGAGCAGTACTTC. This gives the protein CASSHDPRDRVHEQYF.

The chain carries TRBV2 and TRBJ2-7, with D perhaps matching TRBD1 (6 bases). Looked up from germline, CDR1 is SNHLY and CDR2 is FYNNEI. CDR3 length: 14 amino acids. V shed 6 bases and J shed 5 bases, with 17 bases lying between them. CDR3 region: CASRQGRSRHEQYF. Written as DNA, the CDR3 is TGTGCCAGCAGACAGGGACGGTCAAGGCACGAGCAGTACTTC.

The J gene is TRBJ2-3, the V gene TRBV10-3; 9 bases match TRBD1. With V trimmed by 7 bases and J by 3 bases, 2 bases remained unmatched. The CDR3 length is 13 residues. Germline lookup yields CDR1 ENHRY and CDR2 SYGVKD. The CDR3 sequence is CAITGQGTDTQYF. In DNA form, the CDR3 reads TGTGCCATCACGGGACAGGGAACAGATACGCAGTATTTT.

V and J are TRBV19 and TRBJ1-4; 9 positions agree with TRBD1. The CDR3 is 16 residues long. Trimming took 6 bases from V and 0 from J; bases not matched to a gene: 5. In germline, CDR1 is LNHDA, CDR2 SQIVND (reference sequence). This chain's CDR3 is CASRTGQGSTNEKLFF. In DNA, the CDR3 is TGTGCCAGTAGAACGGGACAGGGTTCAACTAATGAAAAACTGTTTTTT.

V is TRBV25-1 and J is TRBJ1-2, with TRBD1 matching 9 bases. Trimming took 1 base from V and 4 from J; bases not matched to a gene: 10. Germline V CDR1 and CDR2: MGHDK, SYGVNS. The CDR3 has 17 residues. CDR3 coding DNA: TGTGCCAGCAGTGAATCCCCGGGACAGGGCATCTCCTATGGCTACACCTTC. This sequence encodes CASSESPGQGISYGYTF.

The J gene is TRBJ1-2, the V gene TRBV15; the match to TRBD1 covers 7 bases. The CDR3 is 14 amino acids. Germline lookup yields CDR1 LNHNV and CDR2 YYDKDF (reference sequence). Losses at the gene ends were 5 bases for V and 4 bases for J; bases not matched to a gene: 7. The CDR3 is CATSSDRVSYGYTF. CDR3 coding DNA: TGTGCCACCAGCTCAGACAGGGTTAGCTATGGCTACACCTTC.

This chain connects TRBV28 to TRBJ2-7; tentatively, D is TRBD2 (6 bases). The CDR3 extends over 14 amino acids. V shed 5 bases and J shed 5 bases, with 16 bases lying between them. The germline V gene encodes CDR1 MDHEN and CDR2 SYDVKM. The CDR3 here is CASSGTEGRNEQYF. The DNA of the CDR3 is TGTGCCAGCAGTGGGACGGAGGGGCGTAACGAGCAGTACTTC.

The CDR3 DNA reads as TGTGCCAGCAGCTTGACAGGTATCACCGGGGAGCTGTTTTTT. Its protein is CASSLTGITGELFF. The V gene is TRBV7-3, the J gene TRBJ2-2; maybe TRBD1 (6 bases). V lost 3 bases, J lost 4 bases, and 9 bases lay in between. The CDR3 spans 14 residues. The germline CDR1 and CDR2 sequences are SGHTA and FQGTGA.